This T cell receptor beta chain was sequenced in a study of T cells in Graves' hyperthyroidism and ophthalmopathy (dated by TCRdb to about 2019). The study in broad terms: Peripheral blood samples were taken at the time of initial diagnosis, prior to any treatment. After sampling, hyperthyroidism patients received methimazole starting at 30 mg daily, and ophthalmopathy patients received high-dose intravenous methylprednisolone. The approximately 100 discovery patients were randomly split 7:3 into training and test sets. To identify TCR V-J signatures that set the groups apart, the researchers used a discovery cohort of roughly 100 patients, made up of 40 to 45 with Graves' ophthalmopathy and about 60 with stable Graves' hyperthyroidism. The paper describes TCR Vbeta CDR3 sequencing of about 140 peripheral blood samples, made up of 40 to 45 ophthalmopathy patients, around 78 hyperthyroidism patients and about 17 progressor patients. Prospective prediction of ophthalmopathy was tested in an independent validation cohort consisting of about 19 hyperthyroidism patients and around 16 patients who later progressed to ophthalmopathy. In roughly six Graves' hyperthyroidism patients, the study also compared T-cell repertoires from thyroid tissue with T-cell repertoires from blood.

This clonotype was recorded many times. Its antigen remains unidentified. Per-nucleotide qualities are absent, and no much larger clonotype sits a single base away. Amplification of TCR beta CDR3 regions was carried out from RNA transcripts. A first-round RT-PCR of the TCR CDR3 used the HTBI primer set with the Qiagen OneStep RT-PCR kit. Libraries were constructed in a second round of multiplex PCR, after which size selection and purification were performed. Paired-end sequencing of the libraries was performed with 100 bp reads on an Illumina HiSeq2000. As for the original processing: SOAPnuke was used to process the raw data, removing reads that contained adapters or uncalled bases, had a mean Phred below 15, or lacked an exact match to the constant primer or identifier. COPE v1.2.5 was used to merge the high-quality paired reads, and each unique nucleotide sequence was defined as a clonotype. MiTCR v1.1 was used to align the clonotypes against IMGT TRBV, TRBD and TRBJ reference segments. Only V-J combinations with frequency above 0.0001, covering about 99% of repertoires, were analysed. The TCS score was defined as the ratio of F50 (clonal expansion) to E x V (chaos), calculated using BLOSUM62-based TCRdist between CDR3 peptides within each V-J. Welch's t-statistics and random forest reduced 450 to 600 V-J features to about 12, which were used in a naive Bayes classifier (R e1071). TCRdb redid the processing of the public reads, applying fastp at Q25 and MiXCR, and retained in-frame beta chains. CDR3 protein sequences are deduplicated, and each keeps its most common genes and DNA. TCRdb, not the authors, supplied the V and J calls. Within this sample are about 270,000 distinct CDR3 sequences, with 15% of them counted one time only. Clones ranked in the top ten supply 30% of the sample.

General conclusions and limits of the study: In validation, the model predicted progression to ophthalmopathy with around 71% sensitivity and around 72% specificity, a median of roughly seven months before onset. Most expanded thyroid clonotypes (frequency above 0.001) were also detected in blood, a finding suggesting that blood repertoires may reflect thyroid immune responses. A 13 V-J signature model separated ophthalmopathy from stable hyperthyroidism, with about 88% sensitivity and 81.08% specificity in cross-validation and 80%/75% in testing. Sample size was not statistically predetermined, and blinding of investigators to group allocation was not performed.

Hyperthyroidism patients were newly diagnosed, with disease duration under 2 months, and aged 18 to 65 years. Exclusion was applied to patients with uncontrolled infections, other autoimmune diseases, pregnancy or lactation. Diagnoses were established on the basis of clinical symptoms, serum thyroxine and TRAb, thyroid ultrasound, and orbital computed tomography. For progressor patients, blood was drawn at the first diagnosis of hyperthyroidism, before any ophthalmopathy symptoms had appeared. PBMCs were isolated from 10 ml of fresh peripheral blood by Ficoll-Paque density gradient centrifugation. Progressor patients were initially diagnosed with Graves' hyperthyroidism and developed ophthalmopathy during follow-up. Trizol reagent was used to extract total RNA, and RNA quality was then checked on an Agilent 2100 Bioanalyzer. Relative to germline, V is missing 5 bases and J is missing 5 bases, with 14 bases of the junction outside any gene match. The CDR3 starts with the cysteine, ends with the phenylalanine, and has 16 residues. Kept here is only the CDR3 DNA, which spans 48 bases and is read in frame from base 1. According to the germline V gene (reference sequence), CDR1 reads SEHNR and CDR2 reads FQNEAQ.

What was sequenced was blood. Here the chain combines TRBV7-9 and TRBJ2-5; TRBD1 lines up with 7 middle nucleotides. This receptor was identified in a woman between 45 and 65 years old with Graves' hyperthyroidism that later progressed to Graves' ophthalmopathy. The sequenced DNA: TGTGCCAGCAGCGCGCCCCCGGGACAGCTTCTCGAGACCCAGTACTTC. This is translated as CASSAPPGQLLETQYF.